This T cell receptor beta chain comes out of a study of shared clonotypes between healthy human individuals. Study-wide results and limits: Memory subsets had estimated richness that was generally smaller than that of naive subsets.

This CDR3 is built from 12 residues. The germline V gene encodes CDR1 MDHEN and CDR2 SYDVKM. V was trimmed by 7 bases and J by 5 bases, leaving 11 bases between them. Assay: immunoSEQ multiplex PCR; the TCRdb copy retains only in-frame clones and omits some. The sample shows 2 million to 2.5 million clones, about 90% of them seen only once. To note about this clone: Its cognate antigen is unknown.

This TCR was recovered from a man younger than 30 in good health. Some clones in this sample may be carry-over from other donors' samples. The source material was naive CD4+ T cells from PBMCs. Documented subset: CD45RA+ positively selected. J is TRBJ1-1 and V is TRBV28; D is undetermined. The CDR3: CASNRSGTEAFF. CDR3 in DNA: TGTGCCAGCAACCGATCCGGGACTGAAGCTTTCTTT.